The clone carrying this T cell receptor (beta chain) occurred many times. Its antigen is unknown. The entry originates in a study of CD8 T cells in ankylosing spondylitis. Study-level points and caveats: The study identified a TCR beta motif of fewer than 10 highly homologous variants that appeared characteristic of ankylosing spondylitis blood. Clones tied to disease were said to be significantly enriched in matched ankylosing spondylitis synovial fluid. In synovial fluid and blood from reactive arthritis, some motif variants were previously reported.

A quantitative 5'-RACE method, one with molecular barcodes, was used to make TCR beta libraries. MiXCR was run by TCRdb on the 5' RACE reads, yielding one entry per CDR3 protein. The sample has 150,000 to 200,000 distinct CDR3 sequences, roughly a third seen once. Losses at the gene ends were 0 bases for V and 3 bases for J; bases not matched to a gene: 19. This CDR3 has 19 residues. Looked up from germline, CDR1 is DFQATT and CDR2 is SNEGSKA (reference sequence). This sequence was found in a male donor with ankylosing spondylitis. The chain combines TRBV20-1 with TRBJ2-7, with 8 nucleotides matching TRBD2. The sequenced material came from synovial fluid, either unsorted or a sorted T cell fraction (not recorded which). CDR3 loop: CSARDLGPSGPAKGYEQYF. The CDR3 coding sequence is TGCAGTGCTAGAGATTTAGGGCCTAGCGGGCCCGCGAAAGGCTACGAGCAGTACTTC.